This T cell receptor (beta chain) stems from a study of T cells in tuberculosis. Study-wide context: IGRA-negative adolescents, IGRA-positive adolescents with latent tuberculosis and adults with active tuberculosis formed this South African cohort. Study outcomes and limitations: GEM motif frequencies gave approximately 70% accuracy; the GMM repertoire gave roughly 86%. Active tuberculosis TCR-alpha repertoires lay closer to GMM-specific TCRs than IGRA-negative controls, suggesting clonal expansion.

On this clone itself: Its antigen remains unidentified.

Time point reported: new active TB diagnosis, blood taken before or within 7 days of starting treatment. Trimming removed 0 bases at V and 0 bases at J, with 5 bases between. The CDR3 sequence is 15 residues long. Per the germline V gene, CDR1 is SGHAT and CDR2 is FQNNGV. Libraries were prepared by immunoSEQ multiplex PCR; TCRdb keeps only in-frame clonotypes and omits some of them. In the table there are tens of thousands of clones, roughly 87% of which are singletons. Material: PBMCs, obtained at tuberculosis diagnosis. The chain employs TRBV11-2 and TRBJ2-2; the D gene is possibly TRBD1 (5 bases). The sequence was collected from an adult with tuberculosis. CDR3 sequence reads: CASSLEGANTGELFF. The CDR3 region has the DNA TGTGCCAGCAGCTTAGAAGGGGCGAACACCGGGGAGCTGTTTTTT.